This T cell receptor (beta chain) was identified in a study of beta chain features in type 1 diabetes (dated by TCRdb to the late 2010s). Broadly, across the study: Patients and healthy donors did not differ in mean age, gender distribution, total cell number or subset yield. Whereas all 30 or so donors provided naive and central memory subsets, regulatory and stem cell-like memory subsets were isolated from just 8 patients and about eight healthy donors. A total of roughly 100 million sorted cells were examined across all samples, and a strong correlation was observed between cell number per subset and RNA yield. In the study, TCRB repertoires of sorted circulating CD4+ T cell subsets from recently diagnosed type 1 diabetes patients were compared with those of matched healthy donors.

The High Capacity cDNA Reverse Transcription Kit was used to reverse transcribe all of the isolated RNA, meaning that expressed TCRB transcripts were what got sequenced. Deep immunoSEQ sequencing was applied to naive, central memory and regulatory T cell samples, giving an average of around 3.4 million total reads per sample. Sorted cells were lysed in RLT buffer and RNA was extracted with DNase-treated RNeasy Micro or Mini kits, depending on cell number. To prevent cross-contamination, each cell subset was processed individually, whereas patient and healthy donor samples were processed jointly. TCRB sequences were amplified from cDNA with the immunoSEQ multiplex PCR, producing 87-bp fragments spanning the CDR3 region. Amplicons were sequenced on the Illumina HiSeq platform. As for the authors' bioinformatics: Synthetic template baselines were used to correct PCR bias computationally, reads within Hamming distance 2 were collapsed together, and singletons that could not be merged were discarded. Reads were aligned against IMGT to assign V, D and J genes, CDR3 length and insertions or deletions at six rearrangement sites. Within each subset, clonotype counts were normalized to the number of sorted cells before true diversity and Gini coefficients were calculated with the tcR R package. The overlap coefficient, calculated on TCRB nucleotide sequences, was used to quantify repertoire sharing. As a proxy for the pre-selection repertoire, out-of-frame TCRB sequences from naive cells were analyzed. In TCRdb, the immuneACCESS table is reduced to in-frame sequences with V and J assigned. These tables do not hold every clone; where another copy was compared, an unresolved V gene accounts for under half, and the others remain unexplained. That table gives V, J and clone size, and the DNA gave D and trimming. This sample has around 500,000 clones in its table, and about an eighth of those were observed once. 0.035% to 0.05% of the sample lies in the top ten.

What the authors observed across the whole study: PCR might favor shorter templates, but patient and control samples were amplified and corrected together, so any skew would affect both groups equally. The naive, central memory and regulatory TCRB repertoires appeared to resemble one another more closely among patients than among healthy donors. At VDJ recombination sites, patients with type 1 diabetes made fewer insertions and deleted more nucleotides, a pattern implying thymic rearrangement abnormalities. In all four CD4+ subsets, TCRB CDR3 length was moderately but significantly shorter in type 1 diabetes patients. Only small numbers of individuals were included in the HLA sub-analyses, which left unresolved whether HLA type had any influence on TCRB rearrangement. Because cDNA was sequenced instead of genomic DNA, activated cells with high expression could be over-represented, although the groups did not differ in activation or CD3 levels.

The cysteine opens and the phenylalanine closes a CDR3 of 15 amino acids. Here the CDR3 DNA is all that survives: 45 bases in frame from base 1. From the germline V gene, CDR1 is SNHLY and CDR2 is FYNNEI. The germline ends are 12 bases apart after V is trimmed by 7 bases and J by 0 bases. On this clone itself: Its cognate antigen has yet to be identified. There are no base qualities to consult, and no much larger clone falls within one base.

From each donor, a single peripheral blood sample of 90 to 150 mL on average was drawn into heparinised tubes. A BD FACSAria II was used to sort naive, central memory, regulatory and stem cell-like memory CD4+ T cells with a panel that included CD45RO, CCR7, CD25, CD127, CD95 and CD27. Every sorted population had a purity above 95%. PBMCs were isolated immediately by Lymphoprep density gradient centrifugation and stained directly without culture. To minimize batch effects, samples were stained and sorted in pairs, one healthy donor with one patient per experiment. The chain is made from TRBV2 and TRBJ2-2; no confident D gene assignment can be made. This TCR was sampled from a woman aged 18 to 35 in good health. The sample consisted of naive CD4+ T cells from blood. The cell subset or site label corresponds to: true naive CD4+ T cells. Read as DNA, the sequence is TGTGCCAGCATTGCCCGTGCCGCGAACACCGGGGAGCTGTTTTTT. This is translated as CASIARAANTGELFF.